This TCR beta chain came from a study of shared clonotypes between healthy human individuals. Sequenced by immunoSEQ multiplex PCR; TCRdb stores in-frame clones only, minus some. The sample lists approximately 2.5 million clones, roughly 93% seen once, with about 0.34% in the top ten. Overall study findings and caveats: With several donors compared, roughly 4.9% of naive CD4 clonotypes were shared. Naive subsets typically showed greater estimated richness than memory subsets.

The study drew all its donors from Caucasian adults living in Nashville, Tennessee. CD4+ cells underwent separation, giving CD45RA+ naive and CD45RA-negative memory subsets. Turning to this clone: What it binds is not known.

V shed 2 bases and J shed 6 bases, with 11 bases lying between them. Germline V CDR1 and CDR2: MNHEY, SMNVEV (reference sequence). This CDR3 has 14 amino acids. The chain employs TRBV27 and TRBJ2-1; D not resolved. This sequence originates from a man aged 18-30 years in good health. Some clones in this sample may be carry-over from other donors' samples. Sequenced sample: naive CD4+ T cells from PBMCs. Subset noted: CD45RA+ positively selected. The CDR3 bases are TGTGCCAGCAGTTTAAGGAGACGAGGCAATGAGCAGTTCTTC. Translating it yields CASSLRRRGNEQFF.